Below are 9 T cell receptor beta chains sequenced from a single sample in a study of cytomegalovirus exposure and HLA in healthy donors. The study ran its PCR with 60 Vbeta and 13 Jbeta primers. Data came from immunoSEQ multiplex PCR; TCRdb stores just in-frame clones and leaves some out. The sample includes some 67,000 clones, around 80% of them seen just once. The sample was PBMCs. The receptor source for this set is a man in his forties in good health and CMV-seronegative.

This clone was counted between two and nine times. The rearrangement joins TRBV4-1 to TRBJ2-2; 15 bases fit TRBD2. The CDR3 spans 19 residues. CDR1 is MGHRA, CDR2 YSYEKL, per germline. Unmatched junction bases numbered 8, after V lost 5 bases and J lost 1 base. CDR3 loop: CASSTPGLAGGMNTGELFF. CDR3 nucleotide sequence: TGCGCCAGCAGCACACCTGGACTAGCGGGGGGGATGAACACCGGGGAGCTGTTTTTT.

The CDR3 sequence is CASSLADRSGEQYF. Here the CDR3 DNA reads TGTGCCAGCAGCTTGGCCGACCGGTCAGGAGAGCAGTACTTC. V usage is TRBV5-4 and J usage is TRBJ2-7; the D is unclear. The germline CDR1 and CDR2 sequences are SGHNT and YYREEE (reference sequence). This CDR3 is 14 amino acids long. The V end was cut by 0 bases, the J end by 7 bases, with 14 bases between.

The chain employs TRBV19 and TRBJ2-7, with D possibly TRBD2 on 6 matching bases. Germline V gene lookup returns CDR1 LNHDA and CDR2 SQIVND (reference sequence). The length of the CDR3 is 15 residues. Trimming shortened V by 3 bases and J by 2 bases, and 14 bases separated the two germline ends. The CDR3 DNA follows: TGTGCCAGTAGTATGTCACTAGCCGGGGCCTACGAGCAGTACTTC. Its protein is CASSMSLAGAYEQYF. The whole variable domain, remainder taken from reference TRBV19 and TRBJ2-7, is DGGITQSPKYLFRKEGQNVTLSCEQNLNHDAMYWYRQDPGQGLRLIYYSQIVNDFQKGDIAEGYSVSREKKESFPLTVTSAQKNPTAFYLCASSMSLAGAYEQYFGPGTRLTVT.

This sequence joins TRBV7-6 and TRBJ2-7, with D possibly TRBD1 on 6 matching bases. With 6 bases removed from V and 7 bases from J, the gap between germline ends came to 13 bases. Germline lookup yields CDR1 SGHVS and CDR2 FNYEAQ. The CDR3 is made up of 12 amino acids. CDR3 DNA: TGTGCCAGCAGTCTGGGCGGACAGGAGCAGTACTTC. Translation: CASSLGGQEQYF.

V gene TRBV19 combines with J gene TRBJ1-2, with 8 nucleotides matching TRBD1. Germline-derived CDR1 and CDR2 are LNHDA and SQIVND (reference sequence). The CDR3 has 13 residues. The trim removed 5 bases at V and 4 bases at J, leaving 3 bases unmatched. CDR3 bases: TGTGCCAGTAGTCCGGACAGGGCCTATGGCTACACCTTC. It yields the protein CASSPDRAYGYTF. Using reference TRBV19 and TRBJ1-2 for the parts outside the CDR3, the full variable domain is DGGITQSPKYLFRKEGQNVTLSCEQNLNHDAMYWYRQDPGQGLRLIYYSQIVNDFQKGDIAEGYSVSREKKESFPLTVTSAQKNPTAFYLCASSPDRAYGYTFGSGTRLTVV.

The chain has TRBV18 and TRBJ2-5; unclear D gene. V was pared by 1 base and J by 5 bases, with 5 bases between. The CDR3 consists of 12 residues. Looked up from germline, CDR1 is KGHSH and CDR2 is LQKENI. The CDR3 protein is CASSPQRETQYF. In DNA form, the CDR3 reads TGTGCCAGCTCACCACAGAGGGAGACCCAGTACTTC.

The genes are TRBV28 and TRBJ2-5; no firm D call. Looked up from germline, CDR1 is MDHEN and CDR2 is SYDVKM. CDR3 length: 11 residues. V was shortened by 7 bases and J by 9 bases, with 12 bases between the two germline ends. The CDR3, as DNA: TGTGCCAGCAATGACTTGTCGGCCCAGTACTTC. Amino acid sequence: CASNDLSAQYF. The full variable domain, rest sourced from reference TRBV28 and TRBJ2-5, is DVKVTQSSRYLVKRTGEKVFLECVQDMDHENMFWYRQDPGLGLRLIYFSYDVKMKEKGDIPEGYSVSREKKERFSLILESASTNQTSMYLCASNDLSAQYFGPGTRLLVL.

This chain links TRBV9 with TRBJ2-7, with D perhaps matching TRBD1 (5 bases). The CDR3 runs 15 residues. Trimming removed 0 bases from V and 0 bases from J, with 10 bases in between. Germline CDR1 SGDLS, CDR2 YYNGEE. The CDR3 sequence: CASSVGRTSSYEQYF. For the CDR3, the DNA is TGTGCCAGCAGCGTAGGACGGACAAGCTCCTACGAGCAGTACTTC.

This chain links TRBV18 with TRBJ2-1; 15 nucleotides align to TRBD2. The CDR3 runs 16 residues. Losses at the gene ends were 1 base for V and 9 bases for J; bases not matched to a gene: 4. From germline, CDR1 is KGHSH and CDR2 LQKENI. CDR3 sequence (DNA): TGTGCCAGCTCACCACGGACTAGCGGGGGGGCTGGTGAGCAGTTCTTC. It codes for CASSPRTSGGAGEQFF.